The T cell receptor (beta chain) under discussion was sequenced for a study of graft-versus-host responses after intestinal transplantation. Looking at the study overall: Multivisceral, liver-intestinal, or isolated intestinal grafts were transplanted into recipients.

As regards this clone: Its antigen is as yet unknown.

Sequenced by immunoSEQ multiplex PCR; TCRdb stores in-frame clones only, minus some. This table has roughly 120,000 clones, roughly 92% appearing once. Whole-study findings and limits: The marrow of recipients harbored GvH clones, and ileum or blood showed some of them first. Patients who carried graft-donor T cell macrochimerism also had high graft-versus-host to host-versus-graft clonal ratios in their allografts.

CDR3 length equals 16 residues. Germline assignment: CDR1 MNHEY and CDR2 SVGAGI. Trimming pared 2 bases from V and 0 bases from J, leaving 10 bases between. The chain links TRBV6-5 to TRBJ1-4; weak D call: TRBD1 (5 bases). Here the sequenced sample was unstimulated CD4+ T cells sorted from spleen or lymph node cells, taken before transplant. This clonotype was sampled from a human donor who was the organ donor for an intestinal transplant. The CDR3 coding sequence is TGTGCCAGCAGTTACGGGGCCCCGGCAACTAATGAAAAACTGTTTTTT. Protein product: CASSYGAPATNEKLFF.